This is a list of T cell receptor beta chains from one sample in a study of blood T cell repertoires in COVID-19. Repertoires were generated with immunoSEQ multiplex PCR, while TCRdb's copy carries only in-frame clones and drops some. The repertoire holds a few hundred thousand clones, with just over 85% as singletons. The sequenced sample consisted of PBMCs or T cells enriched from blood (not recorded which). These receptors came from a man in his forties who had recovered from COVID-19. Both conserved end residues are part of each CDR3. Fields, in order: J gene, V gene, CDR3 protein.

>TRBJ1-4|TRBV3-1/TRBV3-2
CASSQWSGVGTGSGKLFF
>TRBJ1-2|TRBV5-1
CASSLRQGNGYTF
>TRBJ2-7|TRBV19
CASSIDAGGTPYEQYF
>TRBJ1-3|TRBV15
CATSRGQGALSGNTIYF
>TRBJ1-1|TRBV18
CASSPGSDTEAFF
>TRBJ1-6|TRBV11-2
CASSLAPADSPLHF
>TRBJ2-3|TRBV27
CASSLLGDTQYF
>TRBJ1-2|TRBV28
CASSSLWGDREGGYTF
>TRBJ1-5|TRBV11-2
CASSLSLDYSNQPQHF
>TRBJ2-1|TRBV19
CASSIVAGTGVAYNEQFF
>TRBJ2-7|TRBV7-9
CASSPLSGKDEQYF
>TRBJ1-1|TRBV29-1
CSVVAVNTEAFF
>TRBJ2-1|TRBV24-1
CATSDSGQGQFF
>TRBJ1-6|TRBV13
CASSLGNSLLHF
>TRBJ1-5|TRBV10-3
CAISWDRLNQPQHF
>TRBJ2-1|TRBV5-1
CASSMGLLARRFDEQFF
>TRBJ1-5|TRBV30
CAWSEGDRVSQPQHF
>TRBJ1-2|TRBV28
CASSWGIGAGYTF
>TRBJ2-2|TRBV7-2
CASSSGTRAGELFF
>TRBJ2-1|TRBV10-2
CASELAGAYNEQFF
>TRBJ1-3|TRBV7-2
CASSSDRSGNTIYF
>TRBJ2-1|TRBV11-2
CASSVASGGANEQFF
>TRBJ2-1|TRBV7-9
CASSLGGQGINEQFF
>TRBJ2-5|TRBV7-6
CASSLAGGAAGEGAQYF
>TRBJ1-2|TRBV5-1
CASSLSTGAKRYTF
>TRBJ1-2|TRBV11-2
CASSLVLGSYGYTF
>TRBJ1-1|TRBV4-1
CASSQDDGESQAFF
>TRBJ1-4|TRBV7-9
CASSVGTGNPEKLFF
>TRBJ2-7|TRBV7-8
CASTLAPALASGEQYF
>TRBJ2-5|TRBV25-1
CASSETSGGSLRETQYF
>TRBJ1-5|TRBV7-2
CASSSAFGGQPQHF
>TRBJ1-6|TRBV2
CANPETLNSPLHF
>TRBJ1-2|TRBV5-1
CASSPSRGQGTGYTF
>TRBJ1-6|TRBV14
CASSQSPGGEKFPLHF
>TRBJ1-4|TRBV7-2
CASSPNRVGGKLFF
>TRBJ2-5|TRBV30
CAWSVPAGGLETQYF
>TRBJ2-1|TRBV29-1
CSVGDPPGTEIFYNEQFF
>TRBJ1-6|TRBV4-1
CASSHGMWGGNSPLHF
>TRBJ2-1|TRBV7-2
CASSTRLDPYNEQFF
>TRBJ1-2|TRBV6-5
CASRETGPYGYTF
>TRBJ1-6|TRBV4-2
CASSQESRAYNSPLHF
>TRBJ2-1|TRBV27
CASSYSGGYNEQFF
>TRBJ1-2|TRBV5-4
CASSTWTGGGNTF
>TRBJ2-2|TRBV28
CASRRTGEAGELFF
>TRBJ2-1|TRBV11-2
CASSLVITSGSDEQFF
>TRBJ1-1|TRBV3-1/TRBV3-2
CASSPGFLGTEAFF
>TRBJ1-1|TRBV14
CASSQDRVGYTEAFF
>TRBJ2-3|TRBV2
CASSETSGGTDTQYF